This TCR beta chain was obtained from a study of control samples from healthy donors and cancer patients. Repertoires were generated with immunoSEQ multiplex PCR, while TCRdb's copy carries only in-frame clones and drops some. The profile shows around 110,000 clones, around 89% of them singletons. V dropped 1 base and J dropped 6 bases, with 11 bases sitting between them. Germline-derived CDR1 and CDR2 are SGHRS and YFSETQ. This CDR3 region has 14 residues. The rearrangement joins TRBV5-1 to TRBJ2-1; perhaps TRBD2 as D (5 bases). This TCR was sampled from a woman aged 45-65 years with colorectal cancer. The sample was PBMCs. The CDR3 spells CASSLNVGSNEQFF. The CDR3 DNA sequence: TGCGCCAGCAGCTTGAATGTAGGGAGCAATGAGCAGTTCTTC.